These T cell receptor beta chains were read from a single sample in a study of beta chain features in type 1 diabetes. This table comes from immunoSEQ multiplex PCR, and its TCRdb copy is limited to in-frame clones, with some not included. Seen here are a few hundred thousand clones, around 9.9% observed once, and the top ten hold over 0.015%. Material for sequencing was naive CD4+ T cells from blood. The receptor source for this set is a man under 40 with type 1 diabetes. Each CDR3 is given with its conserved first and last residue. The order of the fields is CDR3 length, V gene, clone size, D gene, J gene, CDR3 DNA, CDR3 protein. The D gene is left open where the match is weak. Clone size is stated in some rows and not others, as once, few, many or a class when expanded.

>13|TRBV4-1|.|.|TRBJ1-5
TGCGCCAGCAGCCAAGAGAGACTCCAGCCCCAGCATTTT
CASSQERLQPQHF
>14|TRBV30|.|.|TRBJ1-4
TGTGCCTGGAGAGCCCAGGACTGGGGAGAAAAACTGTTTTTT
CAWRAQDWGEKLFF
>14|TRBV7-9|few|TRBD2|TRBJ2-1
TGTGCCAGCAGCCAACTAGCGGGGGGAGAAGAGCAGTTCTTC
CASSQLAGGEEQFF
>14|TRBV5-1|.|TRBD1|TRBJ1-1
TGCGCCAGCAGCGGGACAGGAAGTCGGACTGAAGCTTTCTTT
CASSGTGSRTEAFF
>18|TRBV29-1|few|TRBD1|TRBJ2-7
TGCAGCGTTGAAGGACCCCACCCCGGACAGGGGAGAGGCTACGAGCAGTACTTC
CSVEGPHPGQGRGYEQYF
>16|TRBV4-1|.|TRBD2|TRBJ2-3
TGCGCCAGCAGCCAAGAGACGCTAGCGGGGACAGATACGCAGTATTTT
CASSQETLAGTDTQYF
>15|TRBV5-1|.|TRBD2|TRBJ2-5
TGCGCCAGCAGCTTAAGCGGGGCCACCCAAGAGACCCAGTACTTC
CASSLSGATQETQYF
>14|TRBV5-4|few|.|TRBJ2-5
TGTGCCAGCAGCTCTTCGCAGCGGCAAGAGACCCAGTACTTC
CASSSSQRQETQYF
>12|TRBV2|few|.|TRBJ1-4
TGTGCCAGCAACAGGGTGGAGGAAAAACTGTTTTTT
CASNRVEEKLFF
>14|TRBV2|.|.|TRBJ1-2
TGTGCCAGCAGGGAAAACCGGGAACACTATGGCTACACCTTC
CASRENREHYGYTF
>12|TRBV29-1|few|.|TRBJ2-1
TGCAGCGGCCTAAGTGGGGGAGGTGAGCAGTTCTTC
CSGLSGGGEQFF